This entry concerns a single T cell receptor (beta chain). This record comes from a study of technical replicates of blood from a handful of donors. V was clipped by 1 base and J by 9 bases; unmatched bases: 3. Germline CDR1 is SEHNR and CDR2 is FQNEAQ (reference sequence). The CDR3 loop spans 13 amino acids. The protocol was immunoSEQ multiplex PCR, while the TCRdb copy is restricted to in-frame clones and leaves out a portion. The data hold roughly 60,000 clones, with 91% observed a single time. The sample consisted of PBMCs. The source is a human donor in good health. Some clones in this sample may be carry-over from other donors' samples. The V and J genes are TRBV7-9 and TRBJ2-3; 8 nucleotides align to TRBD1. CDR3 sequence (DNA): TGTGCCAGCAGCTTAGGGACAGGGAAAACGCAGTATTTT. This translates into CASSLGTGKTQYF. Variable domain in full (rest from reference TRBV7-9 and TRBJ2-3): DTGVSQNPRHKITKRGQNVTFRCDPISEHNRLYWYRQTLGQGPEFLTYFQNEAQLEKSRLLSDRFSAERPKGSFSTLEIQRTEQGDSAMYLCASSLGTGKTQYFGPGTRLTVL.